The rows below give T cell receptor beta chains drawn from one sample of a study of cytomegalovirus exposure and HLA in healthy donors. The protocol was immunoSEQ multiplex PCR, while the TCRdb copy is restricted to in-frame clones and leaves out a portion. Of 120,000 to 150,000 clones listed, 80% are singletons. Sequenced material: PBMCs. All receptors derive from a female donor in good health and CMV-seronegative. Both conserved end residues are part of each CDR3. A D gene is named only where the DNA matches it firmly. Clone size is shown for a subset of rows, as once, few, many or a class of expanded clone.

CDR3 protein	CDR3 DNA	CDR3 length	D gene	V gene	J gene	clone size
CASRTGGLENIQYF	TGTGCCAGCAGGACAGGGGGCTTGGAAAACATTCAGTACTTC	14	TRBD1	TRBV28	TRBJ2-4	-
CASRPGQGNEKLFF	TGTGCCAGCAGGCCGGGACAGGGGAATGAAAAACTGTTTTTT	14	TRBD1	TRBV25-1	TRBJ1-4	once
CASSLVGTGGYEQYF	TGCGCCAGCAGCTTGGTCGGGACAGGGGGGTACGAGCAGTACTTC	15	TRBD1	TRBV5-1	TRBJ2-7	-
CASSDGQDRNQPQHF	TGCGCCAGCAGCGACGGACAGGACCGCAATCAGCCCCAGCATTTT	15	TRBD1	TRBV5-1	TRBJ1-5	-
CASSPDVGGQETQYF	TGTGCCAGCAGCCCGGACGTGGGAGGGCAAGAGACCCAGTACTTC	15	TRBD2	TRBV5-4	TRBJ2-5	-
CASGTLHGTDTQYF	TGTGCCAGTGGGACACTCCATGGGACAGATACGCAGTATTTT	14	-	TRBV27	TRBJ2-3	once
CASSKGTTNTEAFF	TGTGCCAGCAGCAAAGGGACAACGAACACTGAAGCTTTCTTT	14	-	TRBV7-9	TRBJ1-1	-
CASINREIDTGELFF	TGTGCCAGCATTAACAGGGAAATTGACACCGGGGAGCTGTTTTTT	15	-	TRBV28	TRBJ2-2	-
CASSPKLKETQYF	TGTGCCAGCAGCCCGAAACTTAAAGAGACCCAGTACTTC	13	-	TRBV11-3	TRBJ2-5	-
CSVDGHREETQYF	TGCAGCGTTGACGGTCACAGGGAAGAGACCCAGTACTTC	13	-	TRBV29-1	TRBJ2-5	-
CASGLGYGYTF	TGTGCCAGCGGACTAGGCTATGGCTACACCTTC	11	-	TRBV27	TRBJ1-2	-
CASTPSASGRGTGELFF	TGTGCCAGCACTCCTTCGGCTAGCGGGAGAGGCACCGGGGAGCTGTTTTTT	17	TRBD2	TRBV2	TRBJ2-2	-